These T cell receptor beta chains were read from a single sample in a study of T cell responses to AZD1222 COVID-19 vaccine. Sequencing was performed with immunoSEQ multiplex PCR; in TCRdb, only in-frame clones are kept and a portion is missing. Of fewer than 150,000 clones in the sample, more than 85% were seen once. This specimen consisted of peripheral blood, obtained on day 0 of AZD1222 vaccination. The receptors stem from an adult in good health. The conserved cysteine and the conserved F or W are not part of the CDR3 here.

v_gene: TRBV29-1; j_gene: TRBJ1-1; CDR3aa: SVETGSQAF
v_gene: TRBV7-9; j_gene: TRBJ1-5; CDR3aa: ASSEQGASNQPQH
v_gene: TRBV2; j_gene: TRBJ1-1; CDR3aa: ASRQGMETEAF
v_gene: TRBV4-1; j_gene: TRBJ2-7; CDR3aa: ASSQETKVPSYEQY
v_gene: TRBV27; j_gene: TRBJ2-1; CDR3aa: ASSLTSSYNEQF
v_gene: TRBV2; j_gene: TRBJ1-6; CDR3aa: ASSEDNSPLH
v_gene: TRBV19; j_gene: TRBJ2-7; CDR3aa: ASSVDRVTGEQY
v_gene: TRBV5-6; j_gene: TRBJ2-7; CDR3aa: ASSAPLAFEQY
v_gene: TRBV6-6; j_gene: TRBJ1-6; CDR3aa: ASSYSIAGEGSPLH
v_gene: TRBV11-2; j_gene: TRBJ1-1; CDR3aa: ASGGRGRLVTEAF
v_gene: TRBV19; j_gene: TRBJ1-5; CDR3aa: ASSFLSTGTGKNQPQH
v_gene: TRBV4-1; j_gene: TRBJ1-6; CDR3aa: ASSQETGLSSYNSPLH
v_gene: TRBV2; j_gene: TRBJ1-4; CDR3aa: ASSETPGNPNEKLF
v_gene: TRBV27; j_gene: TRBJ1-3; CDR3aa: ASSLLPMGSNTIY
v_gene: TRBV2; j_gene: TRBJ1-1; CDR3aa: ASSEEGGGNTEAF
v_gene: TRBV27; j_gene: TRBJ1-5; CDR3aa: ASSLFDGPQH